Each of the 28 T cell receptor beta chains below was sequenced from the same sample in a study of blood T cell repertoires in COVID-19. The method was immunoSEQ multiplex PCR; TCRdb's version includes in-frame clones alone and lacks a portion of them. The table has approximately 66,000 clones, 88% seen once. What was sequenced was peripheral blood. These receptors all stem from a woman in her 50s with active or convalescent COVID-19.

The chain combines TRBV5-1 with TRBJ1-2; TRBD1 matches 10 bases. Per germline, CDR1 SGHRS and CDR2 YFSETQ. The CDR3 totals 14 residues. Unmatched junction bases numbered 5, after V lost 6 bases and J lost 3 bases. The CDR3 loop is CASKTGGIDYGYTF. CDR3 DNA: TGCGCCAGCAAGACAGGGGGCATCGACTATGGCTACACCTTC. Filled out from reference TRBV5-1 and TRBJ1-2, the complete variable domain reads KAGVTQTPRYLIKTRGQQVTLSCSPISGHRSVSWYQQTPGQGLQFLFEYFSETQRNKGNFPGRFSGRQFSNSRSEMNVSTLELGDSALYLCASKTGGIDYGYTFGSGTRLTVV.

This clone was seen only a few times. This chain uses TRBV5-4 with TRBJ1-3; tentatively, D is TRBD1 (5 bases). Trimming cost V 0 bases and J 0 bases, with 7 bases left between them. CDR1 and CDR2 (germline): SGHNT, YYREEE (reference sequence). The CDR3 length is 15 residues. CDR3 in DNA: TGTGCCAGCAGCTTGGACAGGCACTCTGGAAACACCATATATTTT. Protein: CASSLDRHSGNTIYF. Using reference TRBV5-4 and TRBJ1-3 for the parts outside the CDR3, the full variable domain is ETGVTQSPTHLIKTRGQQVTLRCSSQSGHNTVSWYQQALGQGPQFIFQYYREEENGRGNFPPRFSGLQFPNYSSELNVNALELDDSALYLCASSLDRHSGNTIYFGEGSWLTVV.

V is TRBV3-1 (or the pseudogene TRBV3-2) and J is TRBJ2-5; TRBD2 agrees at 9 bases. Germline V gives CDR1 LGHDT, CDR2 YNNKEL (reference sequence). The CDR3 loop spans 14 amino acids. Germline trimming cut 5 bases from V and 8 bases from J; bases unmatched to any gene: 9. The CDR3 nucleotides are TGTGCCAGCAGCTATAGGTCTAGCGGGACTACCCAGTACTTC. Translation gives CASSYRSSGTTQYF.

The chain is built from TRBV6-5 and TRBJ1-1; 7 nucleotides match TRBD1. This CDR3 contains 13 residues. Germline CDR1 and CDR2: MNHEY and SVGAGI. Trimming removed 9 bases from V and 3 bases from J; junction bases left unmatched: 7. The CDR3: CASRDRVYTEAFF. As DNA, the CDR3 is TGTGCCAGTCGAGACAGGGTATACACTGAAGCTTTCTTT.

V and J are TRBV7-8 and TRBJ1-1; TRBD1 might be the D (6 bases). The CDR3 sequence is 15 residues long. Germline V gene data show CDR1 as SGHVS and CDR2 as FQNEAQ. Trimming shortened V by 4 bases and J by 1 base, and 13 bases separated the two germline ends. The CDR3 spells CASSSTGNWNTEAFF. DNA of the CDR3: TGTGCCAGCAGCTCTACAGGGAATTGGAACACTGAAGCTTTCTTT.

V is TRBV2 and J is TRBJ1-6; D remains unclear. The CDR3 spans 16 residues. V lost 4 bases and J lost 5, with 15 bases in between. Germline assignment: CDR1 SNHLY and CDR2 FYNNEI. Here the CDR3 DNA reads TGTGCCAGCAGTGTTATGGCACCTCATAATAATTCACCCCTCCACTTT. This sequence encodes CASSVMAPHNNSPLHF.

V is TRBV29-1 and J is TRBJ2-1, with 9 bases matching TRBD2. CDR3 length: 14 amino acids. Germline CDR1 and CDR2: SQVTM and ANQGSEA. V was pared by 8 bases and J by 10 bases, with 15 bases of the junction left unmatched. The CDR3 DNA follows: TGCAGCATCCAAGGTGAAGCGGGAGGATTGGAGCAGTTCTTC. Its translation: CSIQGEAGGLEQFF.

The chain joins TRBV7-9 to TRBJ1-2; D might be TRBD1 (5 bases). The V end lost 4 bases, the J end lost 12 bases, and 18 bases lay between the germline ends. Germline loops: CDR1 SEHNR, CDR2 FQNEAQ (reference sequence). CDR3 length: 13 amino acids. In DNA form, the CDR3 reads TGTGCCAGCAGCTGGTCCGGGACTGGCGGTGACACCTTC. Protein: CASSWSGTGGDTF.

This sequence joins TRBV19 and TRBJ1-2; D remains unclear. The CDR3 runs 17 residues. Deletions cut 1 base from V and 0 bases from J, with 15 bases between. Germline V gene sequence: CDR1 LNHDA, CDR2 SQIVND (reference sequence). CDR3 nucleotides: TGTGCCAGTAGTATAGGCGGGGAGAACAAAGCTAACTATGGCTACACCTTC. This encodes CASSIGGENKANYGYTF.

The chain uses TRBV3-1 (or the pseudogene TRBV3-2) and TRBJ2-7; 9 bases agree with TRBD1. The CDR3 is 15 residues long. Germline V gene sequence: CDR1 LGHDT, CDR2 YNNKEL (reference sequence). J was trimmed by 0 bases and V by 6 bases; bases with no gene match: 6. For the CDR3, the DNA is TGTGCCAGCAGACCGGGACAGGGATTCTCCTACGAGCAGTACTTC. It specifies CASRPGQGFSYEQYF.

CDR3 residues: CASSPSPGTAVYNEQFF. Here the CDR3 DNA reads TGTGCCAGCAGTCCCTCCCCCGGGACAGCCGTATACAATGAGCAGTTCTTC. This chain uses TRBV27 with TRBJ2-1; 7 positions agree with TRBD1. The CDR3 has 17 residues. CDR1 is MNHEY, CDR2 SMNVEV, per germline (reference sequence). The V and J ends lost 5 bases and 4 bases, in that order; junction bases with no gene match: 14.

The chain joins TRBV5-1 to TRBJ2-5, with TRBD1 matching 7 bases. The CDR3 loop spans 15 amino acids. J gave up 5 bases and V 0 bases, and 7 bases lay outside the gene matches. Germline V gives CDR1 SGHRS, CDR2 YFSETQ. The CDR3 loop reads CASSLGQGVSETQYF. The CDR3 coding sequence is TGCGCCAGCAGCTTGGGACAGGGAGTCTCGGAGACCCAGTACTTC.

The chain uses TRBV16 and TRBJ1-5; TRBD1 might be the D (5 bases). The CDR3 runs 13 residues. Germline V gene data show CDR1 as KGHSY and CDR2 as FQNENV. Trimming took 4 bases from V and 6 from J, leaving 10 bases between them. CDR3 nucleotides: TGTGCCAGCAGCCTGGGGCCAAGTCAGCCCCAGCATTTT. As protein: CASSLGPSQPQHF.

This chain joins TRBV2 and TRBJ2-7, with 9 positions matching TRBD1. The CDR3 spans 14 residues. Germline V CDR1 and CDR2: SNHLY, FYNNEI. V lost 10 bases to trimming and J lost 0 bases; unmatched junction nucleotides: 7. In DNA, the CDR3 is TGTGCCACCCGGACAGGGGACGCCTCCTACGAGCAGTACTTC. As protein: CATRTGDASYEQYF.

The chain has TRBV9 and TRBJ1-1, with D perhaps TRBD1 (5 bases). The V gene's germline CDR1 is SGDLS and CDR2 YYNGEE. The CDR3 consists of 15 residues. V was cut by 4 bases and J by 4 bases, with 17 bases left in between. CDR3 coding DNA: TGTGCCAGCAGCCCTAACGCCCAGGGAAGCACTGAAGCTTTCTTT. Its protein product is CASSPNAQGSTEAFF.

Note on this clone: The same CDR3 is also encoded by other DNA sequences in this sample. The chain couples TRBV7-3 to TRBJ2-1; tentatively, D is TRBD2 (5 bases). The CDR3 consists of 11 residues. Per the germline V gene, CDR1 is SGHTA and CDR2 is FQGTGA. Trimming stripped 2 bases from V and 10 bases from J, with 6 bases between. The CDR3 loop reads CASSLGREQFF. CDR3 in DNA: TGTGCCAGCAGCTTAGGGAGAGAGCAGTTCTTC.

The CDR3, as DNA: TGCGCCAGCAGCTTAACGACAGGGGGCTACGAGCAGTACTTC. Its protein is CASSLTTGGYEQYF. This rearrangement joins TRBV5-1 to TRBJ2-7; 9 bases are shared with TRBD1. This CDR3 is 14 amino acids long. V lost 2 bases, J lost 3 bases, and 3 bases stayed unmatched. Germline lookup yields CDR1 SGHRS and CDR2 YFSETQ.

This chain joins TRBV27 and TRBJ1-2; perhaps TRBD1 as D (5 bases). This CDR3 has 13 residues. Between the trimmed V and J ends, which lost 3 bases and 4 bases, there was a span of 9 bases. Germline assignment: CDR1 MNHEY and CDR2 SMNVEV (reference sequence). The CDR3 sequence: CASSFGGGYGYTF. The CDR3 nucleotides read TGTGCCAGCAGTTTTGGGGGAGGCTATGGCTACACCTTC.

CDR3 nucleotide sequence: TGCAGCGTTGGGGTCGGCAGCGGGAGGGCCGCCTACGAGCAGTACTTC. This translates into CSVGVGSGRAAYEQYF. The chain recombines TRBV29-1 with TRBJ2-7; 10 bases line up with TRBD2. Trimming cost V 4 bases and J 2 bases; bases outside gene matches: 11. Per germline, CDR1 SQVTM and CDR2 ANQGSEA. There are 16 residues in the CDR3.

CDR3 DNA: TGTGCCAGCAGCGTAGTTACTGGGCTAGCGGGAGATACGCAGTATTTT. Translation gives CASSVVTGLAGDTQYF. The chain is built from TRBV9 and TRBJ2-3; 8 bases map to TRBD2. This CDR3 contains 16 residues. In germline, CDR1 is SGDLS, CDR2 YYNGEE. The trim removed 0 bases at V and 5 bases at J, leaving 8 bases unmatched.

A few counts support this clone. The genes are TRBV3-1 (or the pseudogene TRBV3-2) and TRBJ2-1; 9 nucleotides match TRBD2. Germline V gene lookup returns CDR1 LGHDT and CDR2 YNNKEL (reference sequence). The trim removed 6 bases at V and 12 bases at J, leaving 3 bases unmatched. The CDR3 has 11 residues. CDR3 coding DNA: TGTGCCAGCAGGGTAGCGGGAGTGCAGTTCTTC. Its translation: CASRVAGVQFF.

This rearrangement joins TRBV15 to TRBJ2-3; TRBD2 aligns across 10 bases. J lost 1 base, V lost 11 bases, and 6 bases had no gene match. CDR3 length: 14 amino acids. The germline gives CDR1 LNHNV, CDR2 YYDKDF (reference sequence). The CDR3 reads CAVRTSGGTDTQYF. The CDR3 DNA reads TGTGCCGTCCGGACTAGCGGAGGCACAGATACGCAGTATTTT.

The CDR3 here is CASSQSVGTGISNQPQHF. CDR3 DNA: TGTGCCAGCAGCCAATCGGTGGGGACAGGGATTAGCAATCAGCCCCAGCATTTT. This chain connects TRBV16 to TRBJ1-5; 9 bases agree with TRBD1. The CDR3 totals 18 residues. Per the germline V gene, CDR1 is KGHSY and CDR2 is FQNENV. V lost 0 bases and J lost 0; bases outside the gene matches: 6.

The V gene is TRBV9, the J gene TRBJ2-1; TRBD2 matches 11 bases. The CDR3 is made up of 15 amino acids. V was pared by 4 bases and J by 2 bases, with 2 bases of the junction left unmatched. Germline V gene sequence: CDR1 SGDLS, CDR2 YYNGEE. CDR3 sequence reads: CASSPGLAAYNEQFF. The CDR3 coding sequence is TGTGCCAGCAGCCCGGGACTAGCGGCCTACAATGAGCAGTTCTTC. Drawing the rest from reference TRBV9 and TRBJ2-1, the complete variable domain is DSGVTQTPKHLITATGQRVTLRCSPRSGDLSVYWYQQSLDQGLQFLIQYYNGEERAKGNILERFSAQQFPDLHSELNLSSLELGDSALYFCASSPGLAAYNEQFFGPGTRLTVL.

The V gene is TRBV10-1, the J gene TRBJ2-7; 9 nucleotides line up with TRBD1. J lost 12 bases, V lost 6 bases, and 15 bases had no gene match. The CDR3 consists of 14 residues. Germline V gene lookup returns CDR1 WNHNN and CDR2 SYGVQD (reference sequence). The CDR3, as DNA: TGCGCCAGCAGCCTAGACAGGGGGTCCGGCCGGAGGTACTTC. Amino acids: CASSLDRGSGRRYF.

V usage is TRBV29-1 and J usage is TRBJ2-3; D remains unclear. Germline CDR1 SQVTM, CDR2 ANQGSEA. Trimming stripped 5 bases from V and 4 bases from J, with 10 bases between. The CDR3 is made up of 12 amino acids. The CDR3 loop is CSVFPVADTQYF. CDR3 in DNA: TGCAGCGTTTTTCCGGTAGCAGATACGCAGTATTTT.

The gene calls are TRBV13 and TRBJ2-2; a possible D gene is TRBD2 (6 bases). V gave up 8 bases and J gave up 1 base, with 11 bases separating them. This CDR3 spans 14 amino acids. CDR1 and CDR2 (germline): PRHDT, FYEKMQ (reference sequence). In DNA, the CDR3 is TGTGCCAGCCGGGGACTCCAGAACACCGGGGAGCTGTTTTTT. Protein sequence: CASRGLQNTGELFF.

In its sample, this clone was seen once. CDR3 sequence reads: CASIYVPGYGYTF. As DNA, the CDR3 is TGTGCCAGCATCTACGTTCCAGGCTATGGCTACACCTTC. The chain employs TRBV6-5 and TRBJ1-2; no reliable D call. Per germline, CDR1 MNHEY and CDR2 SVGAGI. V lost 7 bases and J 4 bases, leaving 13 bases between the germline ends. This CDR3 spans 13 amino acids.